This passage covers 30 T cell receptor beta chains from one sample sequenced in a study of early stage breast cancer tumors. Measured with immunoSEQ multiplex PCR; TCRdb has only the in-frame clones, and not every one. Of roughly 13,000 clones listed, 79% were seen once; the top ten hold 7.5% to 9%. Sequencing used normal breast tissue next to the tumor. These receptors all stem from a person aged 45 to 59 with breast cancer.

The chain uses TRBV7-3 and TRBJ2-3; tentative D call: TRBD2 (5 bases). This CDR3 region has 15 residues. With 4 bases removed from V and 0 bases from J, the gap between germline ends came to 11 bases. CDR1 and CDR2 (germline): SGHTA, FQGTGA. CDR3 sequence (DNA): TGTGCCAGCAGCTCCCGCGCGGGTAGCACAGATACGCAGTATTTT. This gives the protein CASSSRAGSTDTQYF. The whole variable domain, remainder taken from reference TRBV7-3 and TRBJ2-3, is GAGVSQTPSNKVTEKGKYVELRCDPISGHTALYWYRQSLGQGPEFLIYFQGTGAADDSGLPNDRFFAVRPEGSVSTLKIQRTERGDSAVYLCASSSRAGSTDTQYFGPGTRLTVL.

The table lists this clone with a count of one. The chain recombines TRBV5-4 with TRBJ2-1, with a tentative D call TRBD2 (6 bases). The CDR3 has 15 amino acids. V was clipped by 0 bases and J by 0 bases, with 7 bases between them. CDR1 SGHNT and CDR2 YYREEE come from the germline V gene (reference sequence). DNA of the CDR3: TGTGCCAGCAGCTTGGGGACTAACTCCTACAATGAGCAGTTCTTC. Translated, it gives CASSLGTNSYNEQFF.

The chain is built from TRBV7-3 and TRBJ2-3; TRBD2 matches 9 bases. Per germline, CDR1 SGHTA and CDR2 FQGTGA. The V segment lost 1 base and the J segment 6 bases; nucleotides outside the gene matches: 8. The CDR3 runs 16 residues. DNA of the CDR3: TGTGCCAGCAGCTTAAGCGGGGCGGGAGGGACCGATACGCAGTATTTT. Amino acid sequence: CASSLSGAGGTDTQYF.

V and J are TRBV5-1 and TRBJ1-2; unclear D gene. This CDR3 has 12 residues. V lost 0 bases and J 7 bases, leaving 7 bases between the germline ends. Germline V gene sequence: CDR1 SGHRS, CDR2 YFSETQ. CDR3 DNA sequence: TGCGCCAGCAGCTTGGAATGGGGTGGCTACACCTTC. Protein product: CASSLEWGGYTF.

The chain employs TRBV7-2 and TRBJ1-1; 7 bases are a match to TRBD1. Germline lookup yields CDR1 SGHTA and CDR2 FQGNSA. J lost 5 bases, V lost 2 bases, and 8 bases had no gene match. CDR3 size: 15 residues. CDR3 residues: CASSLRQGVYTEAFF. As DNA, the CDR3 is TGTGCCAGCAGCTTACGGCAGGGGGTGTATACTGAAGCTTTCTTT.

The J gene is TRBJ1-4, the V gene TRBV5-4; the D is unclear. The CDR3 sequence is 15 residues long. The ends were cut back, 3 bases at V and 0 bases at J, with 9 bases in the middle. The V gene's germline CDR1 is SGHNT and CDR2 YYREEE (reference sequence). This chain's CDR3 is CASSSTPSTNEKLFF. CDR3 coding DNA: TGTGCCAGCAGCTCAACACCGTCAACTAATGAAAAACTGTTTTTT.

In this sample, this clone turned up once. The chain recombines TRBV10-2 with TRBJ1-5; no reliable D call. The CDR3 is 14 amino acids. Deletions cut 5 bases from V and 5 bases from J, with 13 bases between. CDR1 is WSHSY and CDR2 is SAAADI in the germline V gene. The CDR3 spells CASSPNPLYQPQHF. The CDR3 DNA sequence: TGCGCCAGCAGTCCAAACCCCCTTTATCAGCCCCAGCATTTT.

This clone turned up a few times. This chain joins TRBV10-2 and TRBJ2-2, with 7 bases lining up with TRBD1. Germline V gene data show CDR1 as WSHSY and CDR2 as SAAADI. Trimming took 6 bases from V and 3 from J; bases not matched to a gene: 4. The CDR3 runs to 14 residues. The CDR3 protein is CASSSGTDTGELFF. The DNA for the CDR3 is TGCGCCAGCAGCTCCGGGACAGACACCGGGGAGCTGTTTTTT.

The chain has TRBV5-1 and TRBJ1-3; D uncertain. V was pared by 5 bases and J by 1 base, with 16 bases between. This CDR3 region has 16 residues. CDR1 SGHRS and CDR2 YFSETQ come from the germline V gene. The CDR3 protein is CASSSGSLESGNTIYF. The CDR3, as DNA: TGCGCCAGCAGTTCCGGCAGTCTGGAATCTGGAAACACCATATATTTT.

The V call is TRBV29-1, the J call TRBJ1-2, with D possibly being TRBD1 (5 bases). The germline CDR1 and CDR2 sequences are SQVTM and ANQGSEA. There are 15 residues in the CDR3. V was cut by 2 bases and J by 8 bases, with 21 bases left in between. The CDR3 protein is CSVESIRGGGGGYTF. The CDR3 nucleotides read TGCAGCGTTGAATCCATCCGCGGGGGGGGAGGCGGCTACACCTTC.

The chain combines TRBV7-9 with TRBJ2-5, with no clear D. This CDR3 contains 13 residues. Deletions cut 3 bases from V and 3 bases from J, with 8 bases between. Germline CDR1 reads SEHNR; CDR2 reads FQNEAQ (reference sequence). CDR3 residues: CASSFGSKETQYF. As DNA, the CDR3 is TGTGCCAGCAGCTTTGGGTCTAAAGAGACCCAGTACTTC.

The rearrangement joins TRBV5-1 to TRBJ2-1; 9 bases fit TRBD2. Trimming took 8 bases from V and 5 from J; bases not matched to a gene: 11. The CDR3 is made up of 15 amino acids. The germline V gene has CDR1 SGHRS and CDR2 YFSETQ. The CDR3 bases are TGCGCCAGTACCGCCCTAGCGGGATCTAACAATGAGCAGTTCTTC. As protein: CASTALAGSNNEQFF. The variable domain in full, completed from reference TRBV5-1 and TRBJ2-1, reads KAGVTQTPRYLIKTRGQQVTLSCSPISGHRSVSWYQQTPGQGLQFLFEYFSETQRNKGNFPGRFSGRQFSNSRSEMNVSTLELGDSALYLCASTALAGSNNEQFFGPGTRLTVL.

The rearrangement joins TRBV5-1 to TRBJ2-3; weak D call: TRBD2 (5 bases). Trimming left V 4 bases short and J 5 bases short, with 17 bases between. Germline CDR1 SGHRS, CDR2 YFSETQ. The CDR3 contains 15 residues. For the CDR3, the DNA is TGCGCCAGCAGCCTCCTGGTGAGGGAAGAAGATACGCAGTATTTT. It is translated as CASSLLVREEDTQYF.

Only a few counts were recorded for this clone. This sequence joins TRBV19 and TRBJ1-5; 8 bases fit TRBD1. The CDR3 runs 14 residues. Unmatched junction bases numbered 6, after V lost 5 bases and J lost 6 bases. The germline V gene has CDR1 LNHDA and CDR2 SQIVND (reference sequence). CDR3 in amino acids: CASSPGGWGQPQHF. DNA of the CDR3: TGTGCCAGTAGTCCAGGGGGCTGGGGTCAGCCCCAGCATTTT.

In this sample, this clone turned up a few times. The V and J genes are TRBV20-1 and TRBJ2-7; no clear D. In germline, CDR1 is DFQATT, CDR2 SNEGSKA (reference sequence). V was cut by 6 bases and J by 4 bases, with 10 bases left in between. This CDR3 region has 11 residues. The CDR3 spells CSAPQQYEQYF. DNA of the CDR3: TGCAGTGCGCCACAGCAGTACGAGCAGTACTTC.

The chain is built from TRBV6-5 and TRBJ1-2, with a possible D match to TRBD1 (6 bases). The length of the CDR3 is 14 residues. V lost 5 bases, J lost 10 bases, and 20 bases lay in between. Germline assignment: CDR1 MNHEY and CDR2 SVGAGI. CDR3: CASSLPLDSSFYTF. The CDR3 DNA reads as TGTGCCAGCAGTCTCCCTTTGGACAGTTCTTTCTACACCTTC.

The rearrangement uses TRBV10-3 and TRBJ2-1, with a tentative D call TRBD2 (5 bases). The CDR3 contains 14 residues. V lost 6 bases and J 0 bases, leaving 9 bases between the germline ends. Germline CDR1 is ENHRY and CDR2 is SYGVKD. DNA for the CDR3: TGTGCCATCAGCATACTAGACTCCTACAATGAGCAGTTCTTC. Protein product: CAISILDSYNEQFF.

The V call is TRBV5-5, the J call TRBJ1-3; no reliable D call. CDR3 length: 14 residues. Deletions cut 4 bases from V and 0 bases from J, with 8 bases between. Germline CDR1 and CDR2: SGHKS and YYEKEE (reference sequence). CDR3 nucleotide sequence: TGTGCCAGCAGCGTCACGAACTCTGGAAACACCATATATTTT. This codes for CASSVTNSGNTIYF.

A remark on this clone: A junction boundary mismatches the germline segment, possibly from a read error. The same CDR3 also results from other DNA sequences found in this sample. The chain has TRBV11-3 and TRBJ1-6, with a weak D call TRBD1 (5 bases). Germline V lookup: CDR1 SGHNT, CDR2 YENEEA. The CDR3 runs 13 residues. The CDR3 reads CASSPGPQDPLHF. In DNA form, the CDR3 reads TGCGCCAGCAGCCCCGGCCCACAGGACCCCCTCCACTTT. Variable domain in full (rest from reference TRBV11-3 and TRBJ1-6): EAGVVQSPRYKIIEKKQPVAFWCNPISGHNTLYWYLQNLGQGPELLIRYENEEAVDDSQLPKDRFSAERLKGVDSTLKIQPAELGDSAVYLCASSPGPQDPLHFGNGTRLTVT.

The chain is built from TRBV7-6 and TRBJ2-3, with 7 bases aligning to TRBD2. V gave up 2 bases and J gave up 1 base; unmatched junction bases: 9. Germline loops: CDR1 SGHVS, CDR2 FNYEAQ. The CDR3 has 17 residues. For the CDR3, the DNA is TGTGCCAGCAGCTTAATGAGTATCGCGGGAGGCACAGATACGCAGTATTTT. Protein product: CASSLMSIAGGTDTQYF.

The CDR3 reads CASSLSLSGGEKLFF. The CDR3 region has the DNA TGTGCCAGCAGCTTATCACTGTCGGGGGGGGAAAAACTGTTTTTT. The chain combines TRBV7-8 with TRBJ1-4; possible D gene TRBD1, 5 bases. The CDR3 spans 15 residues. Germline V gives CDR1 SGHVS, CDR2 FQNEAQ. V lost 2 bases and J 8 bases, leaving 15 bases between the germline ends.

The CDR3 spells CARSTGDRGHNQPQHF. The CDR3 bases are TGTGCCAGAAGCACGGGGGACAGGGGGCACAATCAGCCCCAGCATTTT. The rearrangement joins TRBV5-3 to TRBJ1-5; TRBD1 matches at 12 bases. TRBV5-3 is placed among ORFs of uncertain function. The CDR3 length is 16 residues. Trimming cost V 4 bases and J 3 bases; bases outside gene matches: 5.

This clone turned up a few times. The chain uses TRBV18 and TRBJ1-4, with TRBD1 as a possible D gene (6 bases). Between the trimmed V and J ends, which lost 2 bases and 10 bases, there was a span of 17 bases. The CDR3 sequence is 15 residues long. The V gene's germline CDR1 is KGHSH and CDR2 LQKENI. The CDR3 protein is CASSPLADRAGKLFF. DNA for the CDR3: TGTGCCAGCTCACCATTGGCGGACAGAGCGGGAAAACTGTTTTTT.

This chain joins TRBV7-9 and TRBJ1-1; TRBD1 agrees at 7 bases. Germline CDR1 SEHNR, CDR2 FQNEAQ (reference sequence). V dropped 5 bases and J dropped 5; count of bases not matched to a gene: 8. The CDR3 consists of 14 residues. The CDR3 region has the DNA TGTGCCAGCAGCCAGGACAGGCCCAGGACTGAAGCTTTCTTT. It specifies CASSQDRPRTEAFF.

The rearrangement links TRBV29-1 to TRBJ2-5; D perhaps matches TRBD1 (6 bases). Germline loops: CDR1 SQVTM, CDR2 ANQGSEA. The CDR3 consists of 14 residues. Trimming removed 5 bases from V and 1 base from J, with 14 bases in between. This chain's CDR3 is CSVLGGPLQETQYF. CDR3 nucleotide sequence: TGCAGCGTTCTAGGGGGTCCCCTCCAAGAGACCCAGTACTTC.

This clone was seen only a few times. The gene calls are TRBV30 and TRBJ2-1, with no clear D. The V gene's germline CDR1 is GTSNPN and CDR2 SVGIG (reference sequence). V was cut by 1 base and J by 4 bases, with 2 bases left in between. The CDR3 totals 11 residues. For the CDR3, the DNA is TGTGCCTGGAGTGCGTACAATGAGCAGTTCTTC. Translated, it gives CAWSAYNEQFF.

The chain combines TRBV28 with TRBJ1-6, with D unclear. V lost 6 bases and J lost 8, with 11 bases in between. The CDR3 runs 13 residues. In germline, CDR1 is MDHEN, CDR2 SYDVKM. The CDR3 sequence is CASRGQWHSPLHF. In nucleotides, the CDR3 is TGTGCCAGCAGGGGCCAGTGGCATTCACCCCTCCACTTT.

This chain uses TRBV10-2 with TRBJ2-3, with a possible D match to TRBD1 (7 bases). With 4 bases removed from V and 1 base from J, the gap between germline ends came to 15 bases. Germline V CDR1 and CDR2: WSHSY, SAAADI. The CDR3 covers 16 residues. The CDR3 loop reads CASSGPQGGRTDTQYF. The CDR3 coding sequence is TGCGCCAGCAGTGGCCCTCAGGGGGGCCGCACAGATACGCAGTATTTT.

The CDR3 bases are TGTGCCAGCAGCCAAGGACTAGGGGGTGCGTATGAGCAGTTCTTC. It is translated as CASSQGLGGAYEQFF. J is TRBJ2-1 and V is TRBV14; either TRBD1 or TRBD2 may fit D (6 bases each). The CDR3 loop spans 15 amino acids. V was clipped by 1 base and J by 8 bases, with 15 bases between them. From germline, CDR1 is SGHDN and CDR2 FVKESK.

The chain couples TRBV6-5 to TRBJ1-4; tentative D call: TRBD1 (6 bases). This CDR3 is built from 14 residues. Germline CDR1 reads MNHEY; CDR2 reads SVGAGI. Trimming took 8 bases from V and 3 from J, leaving 13 bases between them. The CDR3 nucleotides read TGTGCCAGCGGTCGTACAGGGCCTAATGAAAAACTGTTTTTT. Protein product: CASGRTGPNEKLFF.